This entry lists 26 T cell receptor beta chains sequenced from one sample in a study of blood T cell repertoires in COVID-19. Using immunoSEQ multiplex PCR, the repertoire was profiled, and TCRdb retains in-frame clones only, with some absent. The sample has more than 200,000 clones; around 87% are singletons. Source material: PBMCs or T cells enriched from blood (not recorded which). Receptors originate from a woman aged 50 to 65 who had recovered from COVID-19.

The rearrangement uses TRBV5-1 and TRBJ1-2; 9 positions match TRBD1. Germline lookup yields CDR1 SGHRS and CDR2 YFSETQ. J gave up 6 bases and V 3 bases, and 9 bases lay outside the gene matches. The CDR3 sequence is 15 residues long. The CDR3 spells CASSSEGQGRNGYTF. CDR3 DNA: TGCGCCAGCAGCTCTGAAGGACAGGGGAGGAATGGCTACACCTTC.

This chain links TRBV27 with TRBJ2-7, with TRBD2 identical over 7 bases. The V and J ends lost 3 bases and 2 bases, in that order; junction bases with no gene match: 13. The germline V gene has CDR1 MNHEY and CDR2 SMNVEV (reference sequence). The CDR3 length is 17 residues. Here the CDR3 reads CASSFAAKRENPYEQYF. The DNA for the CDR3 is TGTGCCAGCAGTTTTGCGGCTAAGCGGGAAAATCCCTACGAGCAGTACTTC.

The CDR3 spells CATSRGQSSGNTIYF. CDR3 DNA: TGTGCCACCAGCAGGGGGCAGAGCTCTGGAAACACCATATATTTT. The V call is TRBV15, the J call TRBJ1-3, with D possibly matching TRBD1 (5 bases). V lost 3 bases and J 0 bases, leaving 9 bases between the germline ends. The CDR3 contains 15 residues. The V gene's germline CDR1 is LNHNV and CDR2 YYDKDF (reference sequence).

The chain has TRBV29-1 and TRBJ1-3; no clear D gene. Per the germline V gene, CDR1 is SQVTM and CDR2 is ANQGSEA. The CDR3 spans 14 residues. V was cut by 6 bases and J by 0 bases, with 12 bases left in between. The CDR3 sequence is CSVGYLSSGNTIYF. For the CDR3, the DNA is TGCAGCGTCGGGTACCTTTCCTCTGGAAACACCATATATTTT.

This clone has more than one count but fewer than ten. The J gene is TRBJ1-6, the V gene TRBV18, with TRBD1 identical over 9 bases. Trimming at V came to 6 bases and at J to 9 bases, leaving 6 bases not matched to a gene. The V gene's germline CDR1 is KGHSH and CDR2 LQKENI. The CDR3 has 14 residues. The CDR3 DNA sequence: TGTGCCAGCTCCCCGGACAGGGGAGGTTCACCCCTCCACTTT. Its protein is CASSPDRGGSPLHF.

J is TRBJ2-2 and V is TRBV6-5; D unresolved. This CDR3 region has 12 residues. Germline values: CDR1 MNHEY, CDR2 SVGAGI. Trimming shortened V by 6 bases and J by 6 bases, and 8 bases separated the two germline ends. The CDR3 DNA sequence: TGTGCCAGCAGCGGGTGGGCCGGGGAGCTGTTTTTT. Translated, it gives CASSGWAGELFF.

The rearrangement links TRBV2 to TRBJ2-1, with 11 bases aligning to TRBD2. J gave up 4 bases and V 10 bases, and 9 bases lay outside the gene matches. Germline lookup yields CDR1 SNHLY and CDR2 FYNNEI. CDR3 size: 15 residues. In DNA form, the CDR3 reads TGTGCCACTCTTAGCGGGAGGGCGGGATACAATGAGCAGTTCTTC. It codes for CATLSGRAGYNEQFF.

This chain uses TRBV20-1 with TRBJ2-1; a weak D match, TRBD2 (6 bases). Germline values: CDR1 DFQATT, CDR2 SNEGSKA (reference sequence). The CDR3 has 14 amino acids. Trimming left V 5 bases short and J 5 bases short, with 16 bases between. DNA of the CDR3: TGCAGTGCTGGTGATAGCGGAGGAGACAATGAGCAGTTCTTC. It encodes CSAGDSGGDNEQFF.

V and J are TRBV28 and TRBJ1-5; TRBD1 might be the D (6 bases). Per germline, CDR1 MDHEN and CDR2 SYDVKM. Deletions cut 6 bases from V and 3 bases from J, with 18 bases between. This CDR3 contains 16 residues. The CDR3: CASRNPGHRLNQPQHF. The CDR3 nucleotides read TGTGCCAGCAGAAATCCGGGACACAGGCTCAATCAGCCCCAGCATTTT.

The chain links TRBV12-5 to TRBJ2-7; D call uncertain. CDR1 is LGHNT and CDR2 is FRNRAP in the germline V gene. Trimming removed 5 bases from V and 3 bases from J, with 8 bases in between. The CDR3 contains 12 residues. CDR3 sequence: CASGIDNYEQYF. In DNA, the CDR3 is TGTGCTAGTGGTATAGACAACTACGAGCAGTACTTC.

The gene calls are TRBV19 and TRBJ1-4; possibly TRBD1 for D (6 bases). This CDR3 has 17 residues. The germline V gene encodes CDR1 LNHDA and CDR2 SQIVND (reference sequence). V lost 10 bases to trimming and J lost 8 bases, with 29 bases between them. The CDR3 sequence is CATRALTTQGRGEKLFF. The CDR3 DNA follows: TGTGCCACTCGCGCACTAACAACACAGGGCCGTGGGGAAAAACTGTTTTTT.

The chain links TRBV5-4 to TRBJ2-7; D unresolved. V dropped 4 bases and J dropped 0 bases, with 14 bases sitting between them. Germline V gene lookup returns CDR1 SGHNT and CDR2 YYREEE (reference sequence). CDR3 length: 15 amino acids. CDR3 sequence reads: CASSPGAGSSYEQYF. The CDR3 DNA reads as TGTGCCAGCAGCCCTGGCGCAGGAAGCTCCTACGAGCAGTACTTC.

Here the CDR3 DNA reads TGTGCCAGCAGTCCCCCGGGGGGTGGCAATCAGCCCCAGCATTTT. Translating gives CASSPPGGGNQPQHF. The chain carries TRBV28 and TRBJ1-5; perhaps TRBD1 as D (5 bases). Trimming pared 5 bases from V and 2 bases from J, leaving 13 bases between. The length of the CDR3 is 15 residues. Germline CDR1 and CDR2: MDHEN and SYDVKM.

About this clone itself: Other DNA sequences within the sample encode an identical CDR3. The CDR3 coding sequence is TGCGCCAGCAGCCAACGACAGGGAAGCTCCTACAATGAGCAGTTCTTC. It is translated as CASSQRQGSSYNEQFF. The chain joins TRBV4-1 to TRBJ2-1; TRBD1 aligns across 7 bases. V was pared by 2 bases and J by 0 bases, with 4 bases of the junction left unmatched. Per the germline V gene, CDR1 is MGHRA and CDR2 is YSYEKL. The CDR3 runs 16 residues.

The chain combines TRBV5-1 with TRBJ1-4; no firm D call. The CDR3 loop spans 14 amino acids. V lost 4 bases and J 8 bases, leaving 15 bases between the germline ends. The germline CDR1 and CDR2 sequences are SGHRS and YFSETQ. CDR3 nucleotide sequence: TGCGCCAGCAGCACCGGCCGGGGAGAGGAAAAACTGTTTTTT. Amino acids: CASSTGRGEEKLFF.

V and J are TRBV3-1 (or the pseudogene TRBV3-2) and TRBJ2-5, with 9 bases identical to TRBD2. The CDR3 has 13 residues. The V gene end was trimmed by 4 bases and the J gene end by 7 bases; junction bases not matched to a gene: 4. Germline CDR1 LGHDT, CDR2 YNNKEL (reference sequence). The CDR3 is CASSPSGTLTQYF. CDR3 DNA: TGTGCCAGCAGCCCTAGCGGGACCCTGACCCAGTACTTC.

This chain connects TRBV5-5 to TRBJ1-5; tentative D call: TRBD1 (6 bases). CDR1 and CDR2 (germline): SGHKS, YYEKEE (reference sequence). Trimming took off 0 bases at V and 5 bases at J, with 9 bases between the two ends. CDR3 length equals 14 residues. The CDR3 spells CASSLVAGDQPQHF. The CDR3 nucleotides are TGTGCCAGCAGCTTGGTGGCAGGGGATCAGCCCCAGCATTTT. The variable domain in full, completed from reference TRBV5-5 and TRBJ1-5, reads DAGVTQSPTHLIKTRGQQVTLRCSPISGHKSVSWYQQVLGQGPQFIFQYYEKEERGRGNFPDRFSARQFPNYSSELNVNALLLGDSALYLCASSLVAGDQPQHFGDGTRLSIL.

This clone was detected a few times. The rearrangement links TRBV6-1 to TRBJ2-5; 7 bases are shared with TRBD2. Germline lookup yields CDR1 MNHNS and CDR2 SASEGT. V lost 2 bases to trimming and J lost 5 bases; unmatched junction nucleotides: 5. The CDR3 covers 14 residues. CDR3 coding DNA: TGTGCCAGCAGTGAAATGGCGGGAGAGGAGACCCAGTACTTC. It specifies CASSEMAGEETQYF.

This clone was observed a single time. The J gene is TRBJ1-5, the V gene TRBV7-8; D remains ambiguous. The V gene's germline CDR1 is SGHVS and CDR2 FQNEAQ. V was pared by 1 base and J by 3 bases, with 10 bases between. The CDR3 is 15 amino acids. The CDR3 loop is CASSLDDTYNQPQHF. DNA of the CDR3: TGTGCCAGCAGCTTAGATGACACTTACAATCAGCCCCAGCATTTT. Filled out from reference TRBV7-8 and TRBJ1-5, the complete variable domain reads GAGVSQSPRYKVAKRGQDVALRCDPISGHVSLFWYQQALGQGPEFLTYFQNEAQLDKSGLPSDRFFAERPEGSVSTLKIQRTQQEDSAVYLCASSLDDTYNQPQHFGDGTRLSIL.

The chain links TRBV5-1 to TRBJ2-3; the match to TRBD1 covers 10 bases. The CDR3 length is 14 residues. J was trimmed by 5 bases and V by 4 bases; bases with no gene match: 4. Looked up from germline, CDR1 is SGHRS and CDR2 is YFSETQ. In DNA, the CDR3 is TGCGCCAGCAGCACCGACAGGGGGCGAGATACGCAGTATTTT. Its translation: CASSTDRGRDTQYF.

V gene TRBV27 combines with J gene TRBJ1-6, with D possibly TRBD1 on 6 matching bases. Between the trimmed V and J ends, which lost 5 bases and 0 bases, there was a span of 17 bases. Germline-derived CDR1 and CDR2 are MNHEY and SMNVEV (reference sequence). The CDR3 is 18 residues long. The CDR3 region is CASSARGPQSSYNSPLHF. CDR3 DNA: TGTGCCAGCAGTGCCAGGGGCCCACAGAGCTCCTATAATTCACCCCTCCACTTT.

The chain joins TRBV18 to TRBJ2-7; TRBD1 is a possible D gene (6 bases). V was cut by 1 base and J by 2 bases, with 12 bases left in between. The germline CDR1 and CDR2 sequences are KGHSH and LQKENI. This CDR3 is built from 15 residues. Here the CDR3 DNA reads TGTGCCAGCTCACCACGAAAGGGGGACCCCTACGAGCAGTACTTC. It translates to CASSPRKGDPYEQYF.

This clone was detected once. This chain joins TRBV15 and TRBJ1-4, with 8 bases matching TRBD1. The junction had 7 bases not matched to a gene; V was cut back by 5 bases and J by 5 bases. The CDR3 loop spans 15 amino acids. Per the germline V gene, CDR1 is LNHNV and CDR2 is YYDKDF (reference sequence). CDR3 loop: CATSLYRGGNEKLFF. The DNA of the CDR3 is TGTGCCACCAGCTTGTACAGGGGGGGGAATGAAAAACTGTTTTTT. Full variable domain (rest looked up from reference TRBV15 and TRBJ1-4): DAMVIQNPRYQVTQFGKPVTLSCSQTLNHNVMYWYQQKSSQAPKLLFHYYDKDFNNEADTPDNFQSRRPNTSFCFLDIRSPGLGDTAMYLCATSLYRGGNEKLFFGSGTQLSVL.

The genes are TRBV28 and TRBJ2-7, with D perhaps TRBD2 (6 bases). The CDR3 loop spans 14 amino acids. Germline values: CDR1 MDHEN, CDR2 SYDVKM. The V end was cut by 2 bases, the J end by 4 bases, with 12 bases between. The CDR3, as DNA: TGTGCCAGCAGTTTAGGGAGGAAGGGATACGAGCAGTACTTC. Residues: CASSLGRKGYEQYF.

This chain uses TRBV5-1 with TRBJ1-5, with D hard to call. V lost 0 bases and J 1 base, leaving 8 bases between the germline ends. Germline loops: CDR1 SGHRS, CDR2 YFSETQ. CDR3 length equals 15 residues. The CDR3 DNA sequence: TGCGCCAGCAGCTTGGATGGGAGGAGCAATCAGCCCCAGCATTTT. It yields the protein CASSLDGRSNQPQHF.

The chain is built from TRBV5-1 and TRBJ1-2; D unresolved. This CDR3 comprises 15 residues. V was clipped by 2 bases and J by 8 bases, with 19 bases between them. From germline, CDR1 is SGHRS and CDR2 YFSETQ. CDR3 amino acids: CASSLFGGSVGGYTF. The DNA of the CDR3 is TGCGCCAGCAGCTTATTCGGCGGGTCGGTAGGCGGCTACACCTTC.